The 21 T cell receptor beta chains listed next were all sequenced from one sample in a study of T cell repertoires in cytomegalovirus infection. No antigen has been assigned to these receptors. TCRdb re-called the reads through MiXCR, storing one row per CDR3 protein. The sample holds about 78,000 distinct CDR3 sequences, 40% seen once. The sample here was CD8+ T cells from cultured PBMCs, taken from culture after CMV antigen stimulation. The receptors here all came from a human donor in good health (CMV status not recorded). Some clones in this sample may be carry-over from other donors' samples.

This clonotype was seen a single time. The CDR3 region is CASSLWDRGDNEQFF. In DNA, the CDR3 is TGTGCCAGCAGCTTATGGGACAGGGGCGACAATGAGCAGTTCTTC. J is TRBJ2-1 and V is TRBV7-9, with TRBD1 matching over 10 bases. Trimming at V came to 2 bases and at J to 5 bases, leaving 3 bases not matched to a gene. The V gene's germline CDR1 is SEHNR and CDR2 FQNEAQ (reference sequence). The CDR3 spans 15 residues. The full variable domain, in which reference TRBV7-9 and TRBJ2-1 provide the parts outside the CDR3, is DTGVSQNPRHKITKRGQNVTFRCDPISEHNRLYWYRQTLGQGPEFLTYFQNEAQLEKSRLLSDRFSAERPKGSFSTLEIQRTEQGDSAMYLCASSLWDRGDNEQFFGPGTRLTVL.

The CDR3 nucleotides read TGTGCCAGCAGTGAACTGGAGGACAGGGAGATCGGGGAGCTGTTTTTT. Translating it yields CASSELEDREIGELFF. V usage is TRBV6-1 and J usage is TRBJ2-2, with TRBD1 matching over 8 bases. The CDR3 runs 16 residues. In germline, CDR1 is MNHNS, CDR2 SASEGT. V trimming: 2 bases; J trimming: 7 bases; junction bases outside the gene matches: 9.

The chain carries TRBV4-1 and TRBJ2-3, with 12 bases that match TRBD2. J was trimmed by 2 bases and V by 6 bases; bases with no gene match: 3. The germline V gene has CDR1 MGHRA and CDR2 YSYEKL. CDR3 length equals 15 residues. The CDR3: CASRLAGGPTDTQYF. CDR3 DNA sequence: TGCGCCAGCAGACTAGCGGGGGGCCCCACAGATACGCAGTATTTT.

This clonotype was detected a few times. This chain connects TRBV19 to TRBJ1-1; D not certain. CDR3 length equals 13 residues. CDR1 is LNHDA and CDR2 is SQIVND in the germline V gene (reference sequence). Trimming shortened V by 1 base and J by 2 bases, and 5 bases separated the two germline ends. The CDR3, as DNA: TGTGCCAGTAGTATAGGGCGAAACACTGAAGCTTTCTTT. Protein sequence: CASSIGRNTEAFF.

This clonotype was observed a few times. The V call is TRBV27, the J call TRBJ1-2; possible D gene TRBD1, 5 bases. Trimming left V 6 bases short and J 1 base short, with 15 bases between. CDR3 length: 15 amino acids. Germline V gives CDR1 MNHEY, CDR2 SMNVEV (reference sequence). The CDR3 bases are TGTGCCAGCAGGTCCGGTGGACAATATAACTATGGCTACACCTTC. Its protein is CASRSGGQYNYGYTF.

V is TRBV6-1 and J is TRBJ2-1; 8 bases align to TRBD2. The CDR3 loop spans 15 amino acids. Germline V gives CDR1 MNHNS, CDR2 SASEGT. The V gene end was trimmed by 5 bases and the J gene end by 9 bases; junction bases not matched to a gene: 12. In DNA, the CDR3 is TGTGCCAGCAGTTTATCCGTCGACGCGGGAGGTGAGCAGTTCTTC. The encoded protein is CASSLSVDAGGEQFF.

The chain has TRBV7-2 and TRBJ2-3; possibly TRBD2 for D (6 bases). The CDR3 is made up of 12 amino acids. The V end lost 10 bases, the J end lost 2 bases, and 10 bases lay between the germline ends. Germline V gene lookup returns CDR1 SGHTA and CDR2 FQGNSA. The CDR3 region is CATGGDTDTQYF. As DNA, the CDR3 is TGTGCCACTGGCGGGGACACAGATACGCAGTATTTT.

This clonotype came up a few times. The chain couples TRBV4-1 to TRBJ2-3, with D perhaps matching TRBD2 (7 bases). The V end lost 5 bases, the J end lost 1 base, and 16 bases lay between the germline ends. Germline V lookup: CDR1 MGHRA, CDR2 YSYEKL. The CDR3 spans 16 residues. The chain's CDR3 is CASSLGGAGGTDTQYF. The CDR3 DNA reads TGCGCCAGCAGCTTGGGGGGGGCCGGTGGCACAGATACGCAGTATTTT.

The chain recombines TRBV27 with TRBJ2-5; D is undetermined. Per the germline V gene, CDR1 is MNHEY and CDR2 is SMNVEV (reference sequence). This CDR3 region has 14 residues. Trimming took 7 bases from V and 5 from J, leaving 17 bases between them. The CDR3 is CASTKRGPEETQYF. The CDR3 nucleotides are TGTGCCAGCACCAAACGCGGACCAGAGGAGACCCAGTACTTC.

This clonotype was seen more than once but under ten times. The chain uses TRBV7-2 and TRBJ2-1; D not resolved. V dropped 5 bases and J dropped 6 bases, with 8 bases sitting between them. The CDR3 consists of 12 residues. The V gene's germline CDR1 is SGHTA and CDR2 FQGNSA. Written as DNA, the CDR3 is TGTGCCAGCAGCCCGCCTGGCAATGAGCAGTTCTTC. As protein: CASSPPGNEQFF.

The chain uses TRBV27 and TRBJ2-5; a weak D match, TRBD2 (5 bases). This CDR3 region has 15 residues. The germline V gene encodes CDR1 MNHEY and CDR2 SMNVEV (reference sequence). The V gene lost 5 bases and the J gene lost 4 bases, with 17 bases spanning the gap. This CDR3 is CASSPRTERRETQYF. The CDR3 DNA is TGTGCCAGCAGTCCAAGGACTGAGAGGAGAGAGACCCAGTACTTC.

This chain uses TRBV28 with TRBJ1-1; weak D call: TRBD1 (6 bases). Germline assignment: CDR1 MDHEN and CDR2 SYDVKM. Trimming stripped 4 bases from V and 2 bases from J, with 14 bases between. The CDR3 covers 15 residues. The CDR3: CASSSPGQLNTEAFF. CDR3 sequence (DNA): TGTGCCAGCAGTTCTCCCGGACAGTTAAACACTGAAGCTTTCTTT.

The rearrangement links TRBV2 to TRBJ2-1; tentatively, D is TRBD2 (5 bases). Germline V CDR1 and CDR2: SNHLY, FYNNEI. The germline V and J ends were trimmed by 6 bases and 7 bases, with 19 bases remaining between them. The CDR3 has 15 amino acids. In nucleotides, the CDR3 is TGTGCCAGCAGCTTGGCCCTAGGACTGGGGAATGAGCAGTTCTTC. Translation gives CASSLALGLGNEQFF.

The rearrangement uses TRBV27 and TRBJ2-1, with unresolved D. V was pared by 5 bases and J by 2 bases, with 10 bases between. From germline, CDR1 is MNHEY and CDR2 SMNVEV (reference sequence). This CDR3 region has 14 residues. CDR3 residues: CASSVQSPYNEQFF. CDR3 in DNA: TGTGCCAGCAGTGTTCAGTCCCCCTACAATGAGCAGTTCTTC.

This clonotype was found many times. This chain uses TRBV6-1 with TRBJ2-2, with D possibly called TRBD1 or TRBD2 (7 bases each). Germline V gene data show CDR1 as MNHNS and CDR2 as SASEGT. CDR3 length equals 15 residues. V was cut by 2 bases and J by 6 bases, with 13 bases left in between. The CDR3 bases are TGTGCCAGCAGTGAATCCTCAGGGGGGGCCGGGGAGCTGTTTTTT. It translates to CASSESSGGAGELFF.

The rearrangement links TRBV3-1 to TRBJ2-1, with 10 bases that match TRBD2. This CDR3 region has 16 residues. Germline V gene lookup returns CDR1 LGHDT and CDR2 YNNKEL (reference sequence). The trim removed 7 bases at V and 0 bases at J, leaving 6 bases unmatched. The CDR3 spells CASNQRGGFSYNEQFF. The CDR3 region has the DNA TGTGCCAGCAACCAGCGGGGGGGTTTCTCCTACAATGAGCAGTTCTTC.

This clonotype was seen a single time. This chain connects TRBV5-1 to TRBJ2-1; TRBD2 agrees at 7 bases. The CDR3 loop spans 15 amino acids. CDR1 and CDR2 from the germline V gene are SGHRS and YFSETQ. The ends lost 2 bases at V and 3 bases at J; junction bases unmatched: 5. CDR3 in DNA: TGCGCCAGCAGCTTACCTAGCGGACTCTACAATGAGCAGTTCTTC. Protein sequence: CASSLPSGLYNEQFF.

CDR3 coding DNA: TGTGCCAGCAGCTTAGCAGGGAATGATCAGCCCCAGCATTTT. Its protein product is CASSLAGNDQPQHF. V usage is TRBV7-8 and J usage is TRBJ1-5; D not resolved. Germline assignment: CDR1 SGHVS and CDR2 FQNEAQ. The V end lost 0 bases, the J end lost 5 bases, and 8 bases lay between the germline ends. This CDR3 has 14 amino acids.

The rearrangement uses TRBV20-1 and TRBJ2-1; 9 positions agree with TRBD1. V lost 2 bases and J lost 3; bases outside the gene matches: 5. The CDR3 loop spans 15 amino acids. Germline V gives CDR1 DFQATT, CDR2 SNEGSKA (reference sequence). As DNA, the CDR3 is TGCAGTGCTAGAACCGGGGACAGGGACTACAATGAGCAGTTCTTC. Protein: CSARTGDRDYNEQFF.

The genes are TRBV7-2 and TRBJ1-4; no firm D call. The germline CDR1 and CDR2 sequences are SGHTA and FQGNSA. Trimming removed 0 bases from V and 4 bases from J, with 12 bases in between. The CDR3 is 16 residues long. CDR3 in amino acids: CASSLAPTVFNEKLFF. CDR3 DNA sequence: TGTGCCAGCAGCTTAGCACCGACCGTATTTAATGAAAAACTGTTTTTT. The full variable domain, completed using reference TRBV7-2 and TRBJ1-4, is GAGVSQSPSNKVTEKGKDVELRCDPISGHTALYWYRQSLGQGLEFLIYFQGNSAPDKSGLPSDRFSAERTGGSVSTLTIQRTQQEDSAVYLCASSLAPTVFNEKLFFGSGTQLSVL.

There are a few counts of this clonotype. This chain uses TRBV4-1 with TRBJ1-5; the match to TRBD1 covers 8 bases. Per germline, CDR1 MGHRA and CDR2 YSYEKL. The CDR3 covers 17 residues. Trimming took 0 bases from V and 6 from J; bases not matched to a gene: 10. In DNA form, the CDR3 reads TGCGCCAGCAGCCAAGACCCTGGGCAGGGGGCAAGTCAGCCCCAGCATTTT. Protein sequence: CASSQDPGQGASQPQHF.